The 28 T cell receptor beta chains given below trace back to one sample, sequenced in a study of T cells after yellow fever vaccination. MiXCR, applied by TCRdb to the 5' RACE reads, yields one record per CDR3 protein. The profile shows around 590,000 distinct CDR3 sequences, 10% to 15% of them singletons. Specimen: PBMCs, collected on the day of the yellow fever booster vaccination. The receptors were gathered from a man younger than 45 who received the YFV17D yellow fever vaccine.

A few counts support this clonotype. Here the CDR3 reads CSAPSWTPAEETQYF. The CDR3, as DNA: TGCAGTGCTCCCTCCTGGACACCAGCCGAAGAGACCCAGTACTTC. The gene calls are TRBV20-1 and TRBJ2-5; D may be TRBD1 (5 bases). This CDR3 has 15 residues. Trimming took 5 bases from V and 3 from J, leaving 19 bases between them. CDR1 DFQATT and CDR2 SNEGSKA come from the germline V gene (reference sequence).

V usage is TRBV5-4 and J usage is TRBJ2-3, with D tentatively TRBD2 (6 bases). V was clipped by 4 bases and J by 5 bases, with 8 bases between them. The CDR3 consists of 12 residues. Looked up from germline, CDR1 is SGHNT and CDR2 is YYREEE (reference sequence). The CDR3 here is CASSATRDTQYF. In DNA, the CDR3 is TGTGCCAGCAGCGCGACTAGAGATACGCAGTATTTT.

This clonotype has more than one count but fewer than ten. This chain links TRBV27 with TRBJ2-7; TRBD1 agrees at 7 bases. J was trimmed by 5 bases and V by 5 bases; bases with no gene match: 12. CDR1 is MNHEY, CDR2 SMNVEV, per germline (reference sequence). This CDR3 has 15 amino acids. CDR3 sequence: CASSLSTTGIHEQYF. The CDR3 nucleotides read TGTGCCAGCAGTCTGTCCACGACAGGGATCCACGAGCAGTACTTC.

The V and J genes are TRBV7-8 and TRBJ2-7; D perhaps matches TRBD1 (5 bases). The CDR3 has 15 residues. Germline lookup yields CDR1 SGHVS and CDR2 FQNEAQ. Trimming stripped 1 base from V and 0 bases from J, with 10 bases between. In DNA, the CDR3 is TGTGCCAGCAGCTTAGGGGGCTGGAGCTCCTACGAGCAGTACTTC. This codes for CASSLGGWSSYEQYF.

The chain recombines TRBV9 with TRBJ1-2, with 10 positions matching TRBD1. With V trimmed by 3 bases and J by 1 base, 3 bases remained unmatched. Germline V gene data show CDR1 as SGDLS and CDR2 as YYNGEE. The CDR3 totals 15 residues. CDR3 region: CASSAGTGDNYGYTF. In nucleotides, the CDR3 is TGTGCCAGCAGCGCCGGGACAGGGGATAACTATGGCTACACCTTC.

In its sample, this clonotype was seen many times. This chain joins TRBV10-2 and TRBJ1-3, with TRBD1 matching over 8 bases. Trimming at V came to 6 bases and at J to 3 bases, leaving 4 bases not matched to a gene. The CDR3 extends over 14 amino acids. CDR1 and CDR2 from the germline V gene are WSHSY and SAAADI. CDR3 nucleotide sequence: TGCGCCAGCAGCAGGGGGCTCGATGGAAACACCATATATTTT. Amino acid sequence: CASSRGLDGNTIYF.

Ten or more counts support this clonotype. The CDR3 DNA sequence: TGTGCCAGCAGCCCGACAGGGGTTGTGAACACTGAAGCTTTCTTT. It is translated as CASSPTGVVNTEAFF. The chain carries TRBV12-3 or TRBV12-4 and TRBJ1-1; 8 bases agree with TRBD1. V lost 6 bases to trimming and J lost 0 bases; unmatched junction nucleotides: 6. This CDR3 has 15 residues.

The CDR3 DNA sequence: TGTGCCAGTAGTCCACTTGACAGGGACGGCTACACCTTC. The encoded protein is CASSPLDRDGYTF. The chain is built from TRBV19 and TRBJ1-2; TRBD1 matches at 7 bases. Germline V gives CDR1 LNHDA, CDR2 SQIVND (reference sequence). The length of the CDR3 is 13 residues. The ends lost 5 bases at V and 8 bases at J; junction bases unmatched: 8. Combining the CDR3 with reference TRBV19 and TRBJ1-2 gives the whole variable domain DGGITQSPKYLFRKEGQNVTLSCEQNLNHDAMYWYRQDPGQGLRLIYYSQIVNDFQKGDIAEGYSVSREKKESFPLTVTSAQKNPTAFYLCASSPLDRDGYTFGSGTRLTVV.

This clonotype was recorded a few times. The chain's CDR3 is CASSLSGKYNEQFF. Here the CDR3 DNA reads TGTGCCAGCAGTTTAAGCGGGAAATACAATGAGCAGTTCTTC. The chain is built from TRBV27 and TRBJ2-1; 7 nucleotides agree with TRBD2. V dropped 2 bases and J dropped 4; count of bases not matched to a gene: 2. Germline loops: CDR1 MNHEY, CDR2 SMNVEV (reference sequence). The CDR3 spans 14 residues.

This clonotype was recorded at least ten times. This chain links TRBV12-3 or TRBV12-4 with TRBJ2-7, with D possibly being TRBD2 (7 bases). The CDR3 consists of 13 residues. The V gene lost 10 bases and the J gene lost 1 base, with 14 bases spanning the gap. CDR3 coding DNA: TGTGCCACCTCGGGGGGCGGATCCTACGAGCAGTACTTC. Encoded protein: CATSGGGSYEQYF.

The rearrangement links TRBV5-6 to TRBJ2-7; D gene uncertain. V lost 0 bases and J 5 bases, leaving 15 bases between the germline ends. Germline lookup yields CDR1 SGHDT and CDR2 YYEEEE. This CDR3 spans 15 amino acids. The CDR3 here is CASSLAQSLVDEQYF. DNA of the CDR3: TGTGCCAGCAGCTTGGCCCAGAGTTTAGTGGACGAGCAGTACTTC. Together with reference TRBV5-6 and TRBJ2-7, the CDR3 gives the full variable domain: DAGVTQSPTHLIKTRGQQVTLRCSPKSGHDTVSWYQQALGQGPQFIFQYYEEEERQRGNFPDRFSGHQFPNYSSELNVNALLLGDSALYLCASSLAQSLVDEQYFGPGTRLTVT.

This chain connects TRBV7-9 to TRBJ1-2, with D possibly TRBD1 on 5 matching bases. The CDR3 sequence is 15 residues long. Trimming removed 5 bases from V and 2 bases from J, with 15 bases in between. Per the germline V gene, CDR1 is SEHNR and CDR2 is FQNEAQ (reference sequence). CDR3 coding DNA: TGTGCCAGCAGCGCCCCCGAAAGGGGAAACTATGGCTACACCTTC. Amino acids: CASSAPERGNYGYTF.

This clonotype occurred a few times. V gene TRBV5-1 combines with J gene TRBJ2-1; no clear D. This CDR3 is built from 12 residues. From germline, CDR1 is SGHRS and CDR2 YFSETQ. Between the trimmed V and J ends, which lost 0 bases and 10 bases, there was a span of 8 bases. CDR3 nucleotide sequence: TGCGCCAGCAGCTTGGATCCGGGCGAGCAGTTCTTC. It specifies CASSLDPGEQFF. Full variable domain (remainder filled in from reference TRBV5-1 and TRBJ2-1): KAGVTQTPRYLIKTRGQQVTLSCSPISGHRSVSWYQQTPGQGLQFLFEYFSETQRNKGNFPGRFSGRQFSNSRSEMNVSTLELGDSALYLCASSLDPGEQFFGPGTRLTVL.

This chain links TRBV10-1 with TRBJ2-3, with D hard to call. The V end was cut by 5 bases, the J end by 10 bases, with 13 bases between. This CDR3 region has 12 residues. Germline V gives CDR1 WNHNN, CDR2 SYGVQD (reference sequence). CDR3 sequence reads: CASSSRQNAQYF. DNA for the CDR3: TGCGCCAGCAGTTCACGACAAAACGCGCAGTATTTT.

This clonotype was picked up a small number of times. The chain is built from TRBV5-1 and TRBJ2-7; possibly TRBD1 or TRBD2 for D (7 bases each). This CDR3 is built from 15 residues. V was pared by 7 bases and J by 0 bases, with 17 bases between. CDR1 is SGHRS and CDR2 is YFSETQ in the germline V gene. CDR3 DNA sequence: TGCGCCAGCTCAGGGGGGGAGACCTCCTCCTACGAGCAGTACTTC. This codes for CASSGGETSSYEQYF.

This clonotype was seen only a few times. This rearrangement joins TRBV7-2 to TRBJ2-1; 10 bases line up with TRBD2. This CDR3 region has 17 residues. Unmatched junction bases numbered 11, after V lost 5 bases and J lost 4 bases. The germline CDR1 and CDR2 sequences are SGHTA and FQGNSA. CDR3 DNA: TGTGCCAGCAGCCCACGGACTAGCGGAGCTATATACAATGAGCAGTTCTTC. Amino acids: CASSPRTSGAIYNEQFF.

Remarks on this clonotype: The CDR3 carries no conserved terminal phenylalanine or tryptophan, so it likely arises from a read error. It is unclear where the CDR3 begins or ends on the DNA, so no DNA is shown, and the CDR3 is as TCRdb lists it. The chain has TRBV5-6 and TRBJ2-3; TRBD2, the D gene given by the table, was not confirmed from the DNA. Germline V gene lookup returns CDR1 SGHDT and CDR2 YYEEEE. The CDR3 length equals 11 residues, ends included. The CDR3 is CASSLGEAPSL.

The chain is built from TRBV10-3 and TRBJ2-7; no firm D call. V was clipped by 3 bases and J by 3 bases, with 15 bases between them. Germline V gene lookup returns CDR1 ENHRY and CDR2 SYGVKD. This CDR3 is 15 amino acids long. The CDR3 spells CAISDSETPDYEQYF. The CDR3 coding sequence is TGTGCCATCAGTGATTCCGAGACCCCCGACTACGAGCAGTACTTC.

This clonotype has just a few counts. The chain joins TRBV12-3 or TRBV12-4 to TRBJ2-7; 9 bases agree with TRBD2. The V segment lost 5 bases and the J segment 3 bases; nucleotides outside the gene matches: 8. This CDR3 region has 15 residues. CDR3 amino acids: CASSRPSGRNYEQYF. CDR3 nucleotide sequence: TGTGCCAGCAGTCGTCCCAGCGGGAGGAACTACGAGCAGTACTTC.

This clonotype was counted a few times. The chain employs TRBV12-3 or TRBV12-4 and TRBJ1-2; D may be TRBD1 (6 bases). With 3 bases removed from V and 8 bases from J, the gap between germline ends came to 19 bases. This CDR3 has 15 residues. The CDR3 DNA reads TGTGCCAGCAGTTTCACAGGGTTGGAAGGATACGGCTACACCTTC. Translated, it gives CASSFTGLEGYGYTF.

In this sample, this clonotype turned up a few times. V usage is TRBV7-2 and J usage is TRBJ2-2; 14 positions match TRBD2. Germline lookup yields CDR1 SGHTA and CDR2 FQGNSA. Trimming at V came to 0 bases and at J to 5 bases, leaving 2 bases not matched to a gene. The CDR3 has 17 amino acids. The CDR3 bases are TGTGCCAGCAGCTTAGCCCGGACTAGCGGGGGGACCGGGGAGCTGTTTTTT. It yields the protein CASSLARTSGGTGELFF.

This rearrangement joins TRBV29-1 to TRBJ2-3; 10 positions agree with TRBD2. J was trimmed by 6 bases and V by 7 bases; bases with no gene match: 4. This CDR3 region has 12 residues. CDR1 SQVTM and CDR2 ANQGSEA come from the germline V gene. CDR3 region: CSGGLAYDTQYF. CDR3 sequence (DNA): TGCAGCGGGGGACTAGCGTACGATACGCAGTATTTT.

Here the CDR3 reads CASSPEGLTVVYGYTF. CDR3 nucleotide sequence: TGTGCCAGCAGCCCAGAGGGCCTGACAGTCGTCTATGGCTACACCTTC. V and J are TRBV7-9 and TRBJ1-2; perhaps TRBD1 as D (5 bases). Trimming left V 5 bases short and J 4 bases short, with 20 bases between. The CDR3 length is 16 residues. The germline V gene has CDR1 SEHNR and CDR2 FQNEAQ (reference sequence).

The sample holds many counts of this clonotype. The rearrangement links TRBV2 to TRBJ2-7, with 8 bases that match TRBD1. The CDR3 covers 14 residues. Losses at the gene ends were 6 bases for V and 6 bases for J; bases not matched to a gene: 10. Germline V gene sequence: CDR1 SNHLY, CDR2 FYNNEI. CDR3 protein: CASRPGQGAGEQYF. The CDR3 nucleotides read TGTGCCAGCAGGCCAGGACAGGGAGCCGGCGAGCAGTACTTC. The entire variable domain, with the rest obtained from reference TRBV2 and TRBJ2-7, is as follows: EPEVTQTPSHQVTQMGQEVILRCVPISNHLYFYWYRQILGQKVEFLVSFYNNEISEKSEIFDDQFSVERPDGSNFTLKIRSTKLEDSAMYFCASRPGQGAGEQYFGPGTRLTVT.

The chain combines TRBV9 with TRBJ1-1; D is ambiguous. The germline V and J ends were trimmed by 6 bases and 1 base, with 16 bases remaining between them. The CDR3 is made up of 15 amino acids. Germline assignment: CDR1 SGDLS and CDR2 YYNGEE. For the CDR3, the DNA is TGTGCCAGCAAAAGAGAAAACCGACCGAACACTGAAGCTTTCTTT. Amino acid sequence: CASKRENRPNTEAFF.

The V gene is TRBV12-3 or TRBV12-4, the J gene TRBJ2-2; 7 bases match TRBD2. V trimming: 6 bases; J trimming: 4 bases; junction bases outside the gene matches: 2. The CDR3 has 13 amino acids. This chain's CDR3 is CASRPSGTGELFF. Written as DNA, the CDR3 is TGTGCCAGCAGGCCTAGCGGCACCGGGGAGCTGTTTTTT.

Only a few counts were recorded for this clonotype. The chain carries TRBV5-5 and TRBJ2-1; 7 positions agree with TRBD2. After removal of 6 bases from V and 12 bases from J, the junction contained 6 bases not matched to a gene. In germline, CDR1 is SGHKS, CDR2 YYEKEE (reference sequence). The CDR3 has 11 residues. In DNA, the CDR3 is TGTGCCAGCATCTTTAGCGGGTGGCAGTTCTTC. Its translation: CASIFSGWQFF.

This chain links TRBV5-1 with TRBJ2-3; 12 nucleotides line up with TRBD2. This CDR3 has 17 residues. Trimming cost V 1 base and J 3 bases; bases outside gene matches: 6. From germline, CDR1 is SGHRS and CDR2 YFSETQ. CDR3 nucleotide sequence: TGCGCCAGCAGCTTGTACCCTAGCGGGAGGGAAACAGATACGCAGTATTTT. It specifies CASSLYPSGRETDTQYF.